This T cell receptor (beta chain) was identified in a study of blood T cell repertoires in COVID-19. Note on this clone: A junction end diverges from the germline sequence, so it may reflect a read error.

The CDR3 has 15 amino acids. The germline V gene has CDR1 SSHAT and CDR2 FNYEAQ (reference sequence). Clones were sequenced by immunoSEQ multiplex PCR, and TCRdb holds only the in-frame ones, with some missing. The table includes 40,000 to 60,000 clones, around nine tenths detected once. The chain couples TRBV7-7 to TRBJ2-3, with 10 bases aligning to TRBD2. Input material: peripheral blood. The receptor's source is a human donor in a cohort sampled during active COVID-19. CDR3 region: CASSPGLADTDTQYF. The CDR3 DNA reads as TGTGCTAGCAGCCCAGGACTAGCGGACACAGATACGCAGTATTTT.